One T cell receptor (beta chain) is described in this entry. The sample comes from a study of blood T cell repertoires in COVID-19. Study overall: Donors in the United States, Italy and Spain gave samples during acute or convalescent COVID-19. PBMCs, B-cell-depleted T cells, or T cells provided the cDNA or gDNA that made up the material.

V was trimmed by 2 bases and J by 1 base, leaving 5 bases between them. The CDR3 runs to 12 residues. Germline values: CDR1 GTSNPN, CDR2 SVGIG (reference sequence). Study processing details: Estimation of nucleated cell counts relied on the amplification of reference gene primers. The protocol was immunoSEQ multiplex PCR, while the TCRdb copy is restricted to in-frame clones and leaves out a portion. D and trimming were read from the DNA, whereas the V and J calls and clone size are those reported in that table. The profile shows 100,000 to 150,000 clones, more than 75% of them singletons. Sequencing used peripheral blood. This rearrangement joins TRBV30 to TRBJ1-1, with no clear D. The clonotype originates from a man aged 45-65 years with acute or convalescent COVID-19. CDR3 sequence reads: CAWSPSNTEAFF. The CDR3, as DNA: TGTGCCTGGAGTCCCTCGAACACTGAAGCTTTCTTT.